The clone carrying this T cell receptor beta chain was found a few times. Germline V gene sequence: CDR1 LNHDA, CDR2 SQIVND (reference sequence). This CDR3 has 14 residues. V lost 4 bases and J lost 4, with 13 bases in between. The sample belongs to a study of blood T cell repertoires in COVID-19. Study context: Sample material is recorded as cDNA or gDNA derived from T cells, B-cell-depleted T cells, or PBMCs.

TCRdb's table, derived via immunoSEQ multiplex PCR, lists solely in-frame clones and lacks some. The table includes about 130,000 clones, approximately 83% detected once. The chain links TRBV19 to TRBJ1-2, with no clear D. This TCR was recovered from a woman older than 75 with acute or convalescent COVID-19. The sample comprised peripheral blood. The CDR3 reads CASSRSRGAYGYTF. DNA of the CDR3: TGTGCCAGTAGTAGATCACGGGGTGCCTATGGCTACACCTTC. Complete variable domain (other parts from reference TRBV19 and TRBJ1-2): DGGITQSPKYLFRKEGQNVTLSCEQNLNHDAMYWYRQDPGQGLRLIYYSQIVNDFQKGDIAEGYSVSREKKESFPLTVTSAQKNPTAFYLCASSRSRGAYGYTFGSGTRLTVV.